The 21 T cell receptor beta chains in this list originate from one sample, sequenced in a study of early T cells in non-severe SARS-CoV-2 infection. MiXCR, run by TCRdb on the 5' RACE reads, gives a single entry per CDR3 protein. The sample has about 48,000 distinct CDR3 sequences; roughly 6.1% are singletons. This specimen was whole blood, taken at baseline. Receptors were obtained from an adult who was a healthcare worker with PCR-confirmed SARS-CoV-2 infection or an uninfected control (not recorded which).

The chain employs TRBV6-5 and TRBJ2-3; perhaps TRBD2 as D (7 bases). The CDR3 spans 14 residues. V lost 7 bases, J lost 6 bases, and 17 bases lay in between. The V gene's germline CDR1 is MNHEY and CDR2 SVGAGI. The CDR3 loop is CASKLEGGRDTQYF. In DNA, the CDR3 is TGTGCCAGCAAGTTGGAGGGGGGGCGGGATACGCAGTATTTT.

This clonotype was detected many times. The J gene is TRBJ2-1, the V gene TRBV9; 12 bases line up with TRBD2. V dropped 3 bases and J dropped 1; count of bases not matched to a gene: 5. Germline CDR1 reads SGDLS; CDR2 reads YYNGEE. CDR3 length equals 17 residues. In nucleotides, the CDR3 is TGTGCCAGCAGCGCAACTGGACTAGCGGGATCCTACAATGAGCAGTTCTTC. Translated, it gives CASSATGLAGSYNEQFF.

This clonotype was counted ten times or more. This chain uses TRBV11-2 with TRBJ1-4, with D tentatively TRBD1 (5 bases). The CDR3 contains 15 residues. V lost 3 bases to trimming and J lost 8 bases, with 16 bases between them. Germline assignment: CDR1 SGHAT and CDR2 FQNNGV. CDR3 in amino acids: CASSFTGHQREKLFF. In nucleotides, the CDR3 is TGTGCCAGCAGCTTTACAGGACACCAGCGGGAAAAACTGTTTTTT.

The chain links TRBV20-1 to TRBJ2-2; no clear D gene. V lost 0 bases and J 0 bases, leaving 11 bases between the germline ends. The CDR3 consists of 16 residues. The germline V gene encodes CDR1 DFQATT and CDR2 SNEGSKA (reference sequence). The chain's CDR3 is CSARDSQPSNTGELFF. The CDR3 DNA follows: TGCAGTGCTAGAGATTCGCAGCCTTCGAACACCGGGGAGCTGTTTTTT.

This clonotype showed up just a few times. CDR3 sequence (DNA): TGCGCCAGCAGCCTGGGCCAGCGGAACACCGGGGAGCTGTTTTTT. It yields the protein CASSLGQRNTGELFF. The chain carries TRBV5-1 and TRBJ2-2, with no clear D. The CDR3 has 15 amino acids. CDR1 and CDR2 (germline): SGHRS, YFSETQ. The germline V and J ends were trimmed by 4 bases and 1 base, with 11 bases remaining between them.

This clonotype was counted between two and nine times. CDR3 DNA: TGTGCCAGCAGCACGACGGGGTTTCCTAGCACAGATACGCAGTATTTT. Translating it yields CASSTTGFPSTDTQYF. The chain is built from TRBV9 and TRBJ2-3; tentative D call: TRBD2 (5 bases). CDR1 and CDR2 (germline): SGDLS, YYNGEE. The CDR3 spans 16 residues. The V end was cut by 4 bases, the J end by 0 bases, with 15 bases between.

At least ten counts were recorded for this clonotype. The chain recombines TRBV28 with TRBJ1-6, with 8 bases lining up with TRBD1. The germline V gene encodes CDR1 MDHEN and CDR2 SYDVKM. V lost 8 bases, J lost 9 bases, and 9 bases stayed unmatched. The CDR3 totals 14 residues. For the CDR3, the DNA is TGTGCCAGCCTGGGAACAGGGGGGAGTTCACCCCTCCACTTT. Translated, it gives CASLGTGGSSPLHF.

This clonotype was counted between two and nine times. The rearrangement joins TRBV7-2 to TRBJ2-1, with 7 bases matching TRBD2. J was trimmed by 2 bases and V by 2 bases; bases with no gene match: 6. Germline V gene data show CDR1 as SGHTA and CDR2 as FQGNSA. The CDR3 loop spans 16 amino acids. The DNA of the CDR3 is TGTGCCAGCAGCTTAAGCGGGAAATTACCCTACAATGAGCAGTTCTTC. Its translation: CASSLSGKLPYNEQFF.

This rearrangement joins TRBV7-9 to TRBJ2-3; TRBD2 matches at 13 bases. V lost 5 bases to trimming and J lost 2 bases; unmatched junction nucleotides: 16. The CDR3 consists of 20 residues. Germline CDR1 is SEHNR and CDR2 is FQNEAQ (reference sequence). CDR3 region: CASSHPPGTSGKGATDTQYF. Written as DNA, the CDR3 is TGTGCCAGCAGCCACCCGCCCGGGACTAGCGGGAAGGGGGCCACAGATACGCAGTATTTT.

At least ten counts were recorded for this clonotype. The gene calls are TRBV20-1 and TRBJ2-2; tentative D call: TRBD1 (5 bases). This CDR3 comprises 13 residues. The germline V and J ends were trimmed by 5 bases and 6 bases, with 13 bases remaining between them. Germline CDR1 and CDR2: DFQATT and SNEGSKA (reference sequence). Here the CDR3 reads CSAGRVGAGELFF. CDR3 sequence (DNA): TGCAGTGCTGGCCGCGTAGGGGCCGGGGAGCTGTTTTTT.

This clonotype was counted at least ten times. The junction departs from the called germline gene at one end, perhaps through a read error. V usage is TRBV5-1 and J usage is TRBJ2-7; possibly TRBD1 for D (6 bases). Germline CDR1 SGHRS, CDR2 YFSETQ. The CDR3 sequence is 13 residues long. CDR3 sequence (DNA): TGCGCCAGCAGCCCGCACGTCACAGGGAACAAGAACTTC. Translated: CASSPHVTGNKNF. Filled out from reference TRBV5-1 and TRBJ2-7, the complete variable domain reads KAGVTQTPRYLIKTRGQQVTLSCSPISGHRSVSWYQQTPGQGLQFLFEYFSETQRNKGNFPGRFSGRQFSNSRSEMNVSTLELGDSALYLCASSPHVTGNKNFGPGTRLTVT.

In this sample, this clonotype turned up a few times. This sequence joins TRBV29-1 and TRBJ2-4; D perhaps matches TRBD2 (5 bases). The CDR3 is made up of 13 amino acids. Germline assignment: CDR1 SQVTM and CDR2 ANQGSEA. Between the trimmed V and J ends, which lost 4 bases and 7 bases, there was a span of 14 bases. As DNA, the CDR3 is TGCAGCGTTGCATTAACTAGGGTGAACATTCAGTACTTC. Protein: CSVALTRVNIQYF. Together with reference TRBV29-1 and TRBJ2-4, the CDR3 gives the full variable domain: SAVISQKPSRDICQRGTSLTIQCQVDSQVTMMFWYRQQPGQSLTLIATANQGSEATYESGFVIDKFPISRPNLTFSTLTVSNMSPEDSSIYLCSVALTRVNIQYFGAGTRLSVL.

This clonotype showed up many times. The chain has TRBV20-1 and TRBJ2-5; either TRBD1 or TRBD2 may fit D (5 bases each). Germline lookup yields CDR1 DFQATT and CDR2 SNEGSKA (reference sequence). The CDR3 contains 13 residues. V was shortened by 1 base and J by 4 bases, with 10 bases between the two germline ends. CDR3 in DNA: TGCAGTGCTAGAGTCGACGGGACAGAGACCCAGTACTTC. Its translation is CSARVDGTETQYF.

This clonotype has more than one count but fewer than ten. The chain has TRBV4-3 and TRBJ1-4; perhaps TRBD1 as D (5 bases). The CDR3 contains 15 residues. V lost 1 base and J lost 7, with 13 bases in between. Germline-derived CDR1 and CDR2 are LGHNA and YSLEER. Written as DNA, the CDR3 is TGCGCCAGCAGCCAAGGCACAGGACATAGTGAAAAACTGTTTTTT. Its translation: CASSQGTGHSEKLFF.

This clonotype has just a few counts. The rearrangement joins TRBV12-3 or TRBV12-4 to TRBJ2-7; 7 positions agree with TRBD1. CDR3 length equals 13 residues. V trimming: 1 base; J trimming: 6 bases; junction bases outside the gene matches: 3. In DNA form, the CDR3 reads TGTGCCAGCAGTTTAGGTAGGGGGCGCGAGCAGTACTTC. Its translation: CASSLGRGREQYF.

The sample holds a few counts of this clonotype. This chain links TRBV10-3 with TRBJ1-1; a weak D match, TRBD1 (5 bases). The CDR3 runs 13 residues. The germline V and J ends were trimmed by 6 bases and 0 bases, with 8 bases remaining between them. CDR1 and CDR2 from the germline V gene are ENHRY and SYGVKD. CDR3 in amino acids: CAIRGTMNTEAFF. CDR3 DNA sequence: TGTGCCATCAGAGGGACGATGAACACTGAAGCTTTCTTT.

The table lists this clonotype with many counts. The J gene is TRBJ2-6, the V gene TRBV7-2, with D possibly being TRBD1 (5 bases). The length of the CDR3 is 15 residues. With 3 bases removed from V and 2 bases from J, the gap between germline ends came to 8 bases. CDR1 is SGHTA and CDR2 is FQGNSA in the germline V gene. CDR3 sequence: CASSLQGTGANVLTF. The CDR3 nucleotides read TGTGCCAGCAGCTTGCAGGGAACTGGGGCCAACGTCCTGACTTTC.

This chain connects TRBV7-2 to TRBJ2-1; 12 bases align to TRBD2. The CDR3 length is 18 residues. V was clipped by 4 bases and J by 0 bases; unmatched bases: 7. Germline CDR1 reads SGHTA; CDR2 reads FQGNSA. The DNA of the CDR3 is TGTGCCAGCAGCTCTGGACTAGCGGGATGGGGCTCCTACAATGAGCAGTTCTTC. Amino acids: CASSSGLAGWGSYNEQFF.

At least ten counts were recorded for this clonotype. The CDR3 DNA reads TGTGCCAGCAGCATTAACCCCGGGACACTATTATCGGATGGCTACACCTTC. It codes for CASSINPGTLLSDGYTF. The V call is TRBV7-6, the J call TRBJ1-2; D might be TRBD1 (6 bases). CDR3 length equals 17 residues. V shed 5 bases and J shed 6 bases, with 25 bases lying between them. Germline V CDR1 and CDR2: SGHVS, FNYEAQ.

This clonotype has at least ten counts. This chain links TRBV28 with TRBJ2-3, with unresolved D. The CDR3 has 12 residues. Trimming took 3 bases from V and 8 from J, leaving 9 bases between them. The germline CDR1 and CDR2 sequences are MDHEN and SYDVKM. This chain's CDR3 is CASSFRRGTQYF. The CDR3 nucleotides read TGTGCCAGCAGTTTCCGGCGAGGTACGCAGTATTTT.

This clonotype was observed at least ten times. The rearrangement joins TRBV9 to TRBJ1-1; TRBD1 aligns across 10 bases. The CDR3 is 15 amino acids. After removal of 4 bases from V and 6 bases from J, the junction contained 9 bases not matched to a gene. Germline lookup yields CDR1 SGDLS and CDR2 YYNGEE. This chain's CDR3 is CASSPGGQGGAEAFF. The CDR3 nucleotides read TGTGCCAGCAGCCCAGGAGGACAGGGGGGCGCTGAAGCTTTCTTT.